Sequencing of this T cell receptor beta chain was carried out in a study of CD8+ T cells in alopecia areata (dated by TCRdb to the late 2010s). About the investigation overall: Female C3H/HeJ recipients, about 7-10 weeks old, were grafted with skin from C3H/HeJ donors with spontaneous alopecia (roughly 6-12 months old). Scalp tissue and sorted CD4+ and CD8+ peripheral blood T cells from patchy and totalis/universalis alopecia areata patients and from healthy controls were covered by human TCRbeta sequencing. RNA was extracted with the PAXgene miRNA kit for fixed scalp, the miRNeasy kit for PBMCs, and the RNeasy kit for mouse skin. The study used high-throughput TCRbeta sequencing to examine T cell clonal expansion in alopecia areata, in both the C3H/HeJ mouse model and human patients. Amplification of TCRbeta CDR3 regions was done by immunoSEQ multiplex PCR using 35 Vbeta forward primers and 13 Jbeta reverse primers. Scalp clonality was compared across normal scalp (n=4), patchy alopecia areata scalp (n=8), and alopecia totalis/universalis scalp (n=8). Beyond this particular receptor, the publication reports: Shared TCR sequences between patients were less evident than in mice, which may be partly attributable to HLA diversity in the patient population. Resident alphabeta T cells in normal human skin are also sequenced, complicating scalp TCR repertoire analysis, unlike mouse skin dominated by gammadelta T cells. Compared with normal scalp, lesional scalp had higher clonality and more expanded CD8+ clones, particularly in alopecia totalis/universalis, a pattern that suggests antigenic drive.

In its sample, this clone was seen a few times. Its antigen has not been determined. In this record, gene identifiers and germline sequences come from the mouse. The read terminates 4 residues before the CDR3 end, so the remaining end is supplied by the germline J gene. Libraries were made using the immunoSEQ multiplex PCR assay. RNA was extracted from all samples and reverse transcribed into cDNA as template for TCR sequencing. SuperScript III was used for first-strand cDNA synthesis, primed with a 2:1 mix of oligo-dT and random hexamers. Amplification bias was assessed with a synthetic immune receptor repertoire, and residual bias was removed computationally. Libraries were sequenced on Illumina HiSeq using 60 bp reads that covered the CDR3 and were read from J toward V. The study's processing was this. Raw reads were preprocessed to remove errors, and CDR3 was defined by IMGT conventions from the conserved cysteine to phenylalanine. To get clonality, Shannon entropy was normalized by log2 of the number of productive unique TCRs and the result was subtracted from 1. CD4 or CD8 identity of scalp clones was inferred by cross-referencing scalp TCRbeta sequences with sorted blood CD4 and CD8 repertoires. The table comes from immuneACCESS by way of TCRdb, which keeps in-frame sequences with V and J called. Part of the clones is missing from these tables; in studies checked, under half for an unresolved V gene and the rest for unknown reasons. For V, J and clone size, that table is used; D and trimming come from the DNA. The data for this sample show 290,000 or so clones, each detected more than once. The top ten clonotypes cover 1.2% of the sample.

The cysteine opens and the phenylalanine closes a CDR3 of 16 amino acids. The DNA has 36 bases, all within the CDR3, and is read from base 1. From a lookup of the germline V gene, CDR1 and CDR2 are NSHNY and SYGAGN. V has 0 bases trimmed and J has 0 bases trimmed; junction bases matching no gene number 5. Cells from mouse cutaneous lymph nodes were pooled, stained for CD4, CD8alpha, NKG2D, NKG2ACE and other markers, and then sorted on a BD Influx. The sequence came from a C3H/HeJ mouse with alopecia areata. This strain possesses the MHC haplotype H2-k. The chain was built from TRBV13-1 and TRBJ1-2, with 7 junctional bases fitting TRBD1. Sequenced sample: CD4+ T cells sorted from a lymph node. CDR3 DNA, as far as it was read: TGTGCCAGCAGTGATGCTAGGCAGGGGGCAAACTCC. This encodes CASSDARQGANS. The complete CDR3 sequence is CASSDARQGANSDYTF.